Sequencing of this T cell receptor beta chain was carried out in a study of naive and memory T cell subsets. V was cut by 7 bases and J by 8 bases, with 17 bases left in between. In germline, CDR1 is SQVTM, CDR2 ANQGSEA. The CDR3 totals 13 residues. This clonotype came up many times. An equimolar mix of two oligonucleotides served as the beta constant-region primer for TRBC1 and TRBC2. TCRdb itself ran the UMI-ligation and nested PCR reads through MiXCR, one entry per CDR3 protein. The table has more than 35,000 distinct CDR3 sequences, 10% to 15% seen once. V usage is TRBV29-1 and J usage is TRBJ2-2; no clear D. The sequencing sample was made of effector memory CD4+ T cells from blood. Subset meaning: effector memory, CD45RA- CD27-. The clonotype was recovered from a human donor in good health. The CDR3 sequence: CSALLEGLGELFF. CDR3 nucleotides: TGCAGCGCACTGCTCGAAGGTTTAGGGGAGCTGTTTTTT.